This is a list of T cell receptor beta chains from one sample in a study of T-cell memory formation after mild COVID-19. Each CDR3 protein is one row after TCRdb ran MiXCR on the 5' RACE reads. The data show roughly 340,000 distinct CDR3 sequences, with 15% seen just once and under 25% held by the top ten. Sequencing input: PBMCs or a T cell subset sorted from them (not recorded which). These receptors were obtained from a man aged 18-30 years who had mild COVID-19 (a few samples of this study predate the infection). Cell type and time point are not known. Both conserved end residues are part of each CDR3. Fields, in order: J gene, CDR3 length, V gene, clone size, D gene, CDR3 DNA, CDR3 protein. The D gene is left open where the match is weak. Expanded clones are given a class, and other clones once, few, many or no size at all.

TRBJ1-5 14 TRBV20-1 few - TGCAGTGCTAAGGAGGGGGGGCGTTGGCAGCCCCAGCATTTT CSAKEGGRWQPQHF
TRBJ2-5 14 TRBV5-1 many TRBD1 TGCGCCAGCAGAAGGACAGGGGGCGAAGAGACCCAGTACTTC CASRRTGGEETQYF
TRBJ1-2 16 TRBV4-2 - TRBD1 TGTGCCAGCAGCCGCGGCACAGGGGCTCAGACCTATGGCTACACCTTC CASSRGTGAQTYGYTF
TRBJ2-1 16 TRBV7-9 - - TGTGCCAGCAGCTCCGGTCCGGGGAGTTCCTACAATGAGCAGTTCTTC CASSSGPGSSYNEQFF
TRBJ1-1 16 TRBV6-5 few - TGTGCCAGCAGCGATCAGGGTGGCAAGGCGAACACTGAAGCTTTCTTT CASSDQGGKANTEAFF
TRBJ2-3 13 TRBV20-1 few - TGCAGTGCTAGAGAGGGGGGCGGAAATACGCAGTATTTT CSAREGGGNTQYF
TRBJ2-3 13 TRBV7-9 - - TGTGCCAGCAGCTCGTACAGAACAGATACGCAGTATTTT CASSSYRTDTQYF
TRBJ1-2 14 TRBV7-9 - - TGTGCCAGCAGCCGCGATACAGGGTTTGTTGGCTACACCTTC CASSRDTGFVGYTF
TRBJ2-5 14 TRBV29-1 few TRBD2 TGCAGCGTTGAAGAGCGGGGGGCGGCAGAGACCCAGTACTTC CSVEERGAAETQYF
TRBJ2-5 13 TRBV21-1 - - TGTGCCATCATCGGGACAGTCCAAGAGACCCAGTACTTC CAIIGTVQETQYF
TRBJ2-1 14 TRBV7-9 - TRBD2 TGTGCCAGCAGCTCCCGGACTAGCGGTTTAGAGCAGTTCTTC CASSSRTSGLEQFF
TRBJ1-6 16 TRBV6-5 few TRBD1 TGTGCCAGCAGATTGACAGGGGTCAGCTGGAATTCACCCCTCCACTTT CASRLTGVSWNSPLHF
TRBJ1-1 13 TRBV5-1 - - TGCGCCAGCAGCGGTTGGGGGCGGAGTGAAGCTTTCTTT CASSGWGRSEAFF
TRBJ2-6 16 TRBV20-1 few TRBD1 TGCAGTGCCCCAATGGGACAGGGGTCTGGGGCCAACGTCCTGACTTTC CSAPMGQGSGANVLTF
TRBJ1-1 13 TRBV6-2/TRBV6-3 few TRBD1 TGTGCCACCACCGGGACAGAGAACACTGAAGCTTTCTTT CATTGTENTEAFF
TRBJ1-5 14 TRBV20-1 - TRBD1 TGCAGTGCTAGAGAGGGACAGGGGATGGTGGCCCAGCATTTT CSAREGQGMVAQHF
TRBJ2-5 16 TRBV4-3 many TRBD2 TGCGCCAGCAGCCAAGATGTGGGGAGGGGACAAGAGACCCAGTACTTC CASSQDVGRGQETQYF
TRBJ1-5 20 TRBV4-1 many - TGCGCCAGCAGCCAAGTTTGGCCCACGACGCGCTCCAGGGTCAATCAGCCCCAGCATTTT CASSQVWPTTRSRVNQPQHF
TRBJ2-5 15 TRBV4-3 - - TGCGCCAGCAGCCATCTGGGGGCACTTCGAGAGACCCAGTACTTC CASSHLGALRETQYF
TRBJ2-1 15 TRBV4-3 - - TGCGCCAGCAGCCAAGAGGCGTTACGGAACAATGAGCAGTTCTTC CASSQEALRNNEQFF
TRBJ2-5 17 TRBV4-1 few TRBD2 TGCGCCAGCAGCCAAGGTGGGGCGGGGGTCCCCAAGAGACCCCAGTACTTC CASSQGGAGVPKRPQYF
TRBJ1-3 16 TRBV12-3/TRBV12-4 few - TGTGCCAGCAGTTCCCTGACAGCAAGCTCTGGAAACACCATATATTTT CASSSLTASSGNTIYF
TRBJ1-2 15 TRBV6-1 few - TGTGCCAGCAGTGAAGTGGGGACAAGTAACTATGGCTACACCTTC CASSEVGTSNYGYTF
TRBJ2-7 15 TRBV5-1 - - TGCGCCAGCAGCTTATCCCCGGGACCGAACTACGAGCAGTACTTC CASSLSPGPNYEQYF
TRBJ2-7 18 TRBV7-9 few TRBD1 TGTGCCAGCAGCTTATCCCAGACGACAGGGTTTGGGCCGAGAGAGCAGTACTTC CASSLSQTTGFGPREQYF
TRBJ2-2 13 TRBV18 few - TGTGCCAGCTCACCACTAGCGGCCGGGGAGCTGTTTTTT CASSPLAAGELFF
TRBJ2-1 16 TRBV3-1 - TRBD2 TGTGCCAGCAGCCAAGAGGCACTAGCGGGGGACAATGAGCAGTTCTTC CASSQEALAGDNEQFF
TRBJ1-5 14 TRBV9 - - TGTGCCAGCAGTGAACACCAGGGAGCTCAGCCCCAGCATTTT CASSEHQGAQPQHF
TRBJ2-5 15 TRBV12-3/TRBV12-4 few - TGTGCCAGCAGCCGCTTGGCGGGGGCGAAAGAGACCCAGTACTTC CASSRLAGAKETQYF